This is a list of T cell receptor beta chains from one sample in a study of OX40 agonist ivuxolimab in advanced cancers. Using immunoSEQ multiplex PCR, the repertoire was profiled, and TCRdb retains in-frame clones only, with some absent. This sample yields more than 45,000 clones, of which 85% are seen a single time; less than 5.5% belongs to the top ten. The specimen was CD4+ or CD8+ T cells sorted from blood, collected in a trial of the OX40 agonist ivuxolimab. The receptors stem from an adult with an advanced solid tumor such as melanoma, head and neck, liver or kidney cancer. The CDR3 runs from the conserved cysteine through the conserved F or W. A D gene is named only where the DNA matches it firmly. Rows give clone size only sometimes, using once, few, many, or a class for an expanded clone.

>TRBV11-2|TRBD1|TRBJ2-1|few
TGTGCCAGCAGCTTAGATGTGTCCGACAGGGCGCTACGGAATGAGCAGTTCTTC
CASSLDVSDRALRNEQFF
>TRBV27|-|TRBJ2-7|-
TGTGCCAGCAGTCCCGACCATCGGGTATCCTCCGGCTACGAGCAGTACTTC
CASSPDHRVSSGYEQYF
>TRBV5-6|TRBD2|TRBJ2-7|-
TGTGCCAGCAGCTTGGTAGCGGGAGGACAGTGGTACGAGCAGTACTTC
CASSLVAGGQWYEQYF
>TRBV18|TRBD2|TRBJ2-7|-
TGTGCCAGCTCACCACAATTACCCGGGACTAGCGGCGAGCAGTACTTC
CASSPQLPGTSGEQYF
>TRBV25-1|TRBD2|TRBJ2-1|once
TGTGCCAGCAGTGAATATGTTAGCGGGATGAGCTCCTACAATGAGCAGTTCTTC
CASSEYVSGMSSYNEQFF
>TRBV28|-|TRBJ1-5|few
TGTGCCAGCAAGGCATCCAATCAGCCCCAGCATTTT
CASKASNQPQHF
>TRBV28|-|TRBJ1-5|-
TGTGCCAGCAGTTTCGGGGCGCAGCCCCAGCATTTT
CASSFGAQPQHF
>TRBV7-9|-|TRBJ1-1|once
TGTGCCAGCAGCGCAAAGTCGGGACCCCAGGATGTGAACACTGAAGCTTTCTTT
CASSAKSGPQDVNTEAFF
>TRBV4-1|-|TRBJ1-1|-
TGCGCCAGCAGCCAAGAGCGGGGTTACCCCTATGACACTGAAGCTTTCTTT
CASSQERGYPYDTEAFF
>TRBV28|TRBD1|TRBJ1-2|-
TGTGCCAGCAGTTTACGGGACAGGCCTTATGGCTACACCTTC
CASSLRDRPYGYTF
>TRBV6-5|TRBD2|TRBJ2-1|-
TGTGCCAGCAGTTTCACGGGAGCGGGAGGAAGTGAGCAGTTCTTC
CASSFTGAGGSEQFF
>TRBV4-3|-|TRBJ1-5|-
TGCGCCAGCAGCCAAGACTGGCCCGGTTATCAGCCCCAGCATTTT
CASSQDWPGYQPQHF
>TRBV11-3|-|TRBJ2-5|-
TGTGCCAGCAGTTCCGGACGCCAAGAGACCCAGTACTTC
CASSSGRQETQYF
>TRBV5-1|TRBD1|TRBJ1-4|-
TGCGCCAGCAGCCTATCGGGACAGATTAATGAAAAACTGTTTTTT
CASSLSGQINEKLFF
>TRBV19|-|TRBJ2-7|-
TGTGCCAGTAGTATCGGGGCCGCGTTAGGATACGAGCAGTACTTC
CASSIGAALGYEQYF
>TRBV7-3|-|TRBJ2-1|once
TGTGCCAGCAGCTTTTTGACAGGTCCATACAATGAGCAGTTCTTC
CASSFLTGPYNEQFF
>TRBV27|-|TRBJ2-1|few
TGTGCCAGCAGTTTAGGAGGTCCGCCCAATGAGCAGTTCTTC
CASSLGGPPNEQFF
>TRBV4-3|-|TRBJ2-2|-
TGCGCCAGCAGCCAAGGGTGGTTAGCGGAGAACACCGGGGAGCTGTTTTTT
CASSQGWLAENTGELFF
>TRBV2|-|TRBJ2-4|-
TGTGCCAGCAGCCTCAGGGGACTTTCTTCAAACATTCAGTACTTC
CASSLRGLSSNIQYF
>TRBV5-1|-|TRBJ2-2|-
TGCGCCAGCAGCTTGAACCCGCCAGAGCACCCCGGGGAGCTGTTTTTT
CASSLNPPEHPGELFF
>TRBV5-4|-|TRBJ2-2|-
TGTGCCAGCAGCTTGGACAGAACGAACACCGGGGAGCTGTTTTTT
CASSLDRTNTGELFF
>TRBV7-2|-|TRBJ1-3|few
TGTGCCAGCAGCTACAGCTCAGGGGCTGGAAACACCATATATTTT
CASSYSSGAGNTIYF
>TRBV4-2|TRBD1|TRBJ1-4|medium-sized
TGTGCCAGCAGCCAATCCGGGACAGGGTCGGCTAATGAAAAACTGTTTTTT
CASSQSGTGSANEKLFF
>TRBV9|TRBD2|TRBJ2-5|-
TGTGCCAGCAGCGTGGCCGGGGGGAAAGAGACCCAGTACTTC
CASSVAGGKETQYF
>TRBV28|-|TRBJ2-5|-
TGTGCCAGCAGTTTATGGAGGGGGAATATGAAGACCCAGTACTTC
CASSLWRGNMKTQYF
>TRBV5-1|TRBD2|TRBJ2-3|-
TGCGCCAGCAGCCGTTCCGGAGCGGGAGCGATAGATACGCAGTATTTT
CASSRSGAGAIDTQYF
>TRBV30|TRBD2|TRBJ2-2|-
TGTGCTGGGTTGGGGGAGGGGACTTACACCGGGGAGCTGTTTTTT
CAGLGEGTYTGELFF
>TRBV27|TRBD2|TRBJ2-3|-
TGTGCCAGCAGCTATAGCGGGAGAAGTGCAGATACGCAGTATTTT
CASSYSGRSADTQYF
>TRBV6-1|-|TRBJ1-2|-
TGTGCCAGCAGTGAAGGTGAACATCACCCACCAGACACCTTC
CASSEGEHHPPDTF
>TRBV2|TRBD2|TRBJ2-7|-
TGTGCCAGCAGTGAAGTTGGGACTACCGCCTACGAGCAGTACTTC
CASSEVGTTAYEQYF
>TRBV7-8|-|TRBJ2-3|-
TGTGCCAGCAGCCTTTCCCGCACAGATACGCAGTATTTT
CASSLSRTDTQYF
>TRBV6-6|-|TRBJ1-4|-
TGTGCCAGCAGCCCGAGGGAAGCAACTAATGAAAAACTGTTTTTT
CASSPREATNEKLFF
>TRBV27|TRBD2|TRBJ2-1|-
TGTGCCAGCAGCCTAGCGGGATACAATGAGCAGTTCTTC
CASSLAGYNEQFF
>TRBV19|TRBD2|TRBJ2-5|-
TGTGCCAGTAGTCATCCCGGGACTAGCGGGAGAGAGACCCAGTACTTC
CASSHPGTSGRETQYF
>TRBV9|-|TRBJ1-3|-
TGTGCCAGCAGACCCCAGTCTGGAAACACCATATATTTT
CASRPQSGNTIYF
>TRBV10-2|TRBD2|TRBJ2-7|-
TGCGCCCTCAGGGAGGGGCAGGGACCCTACGAGCAGTACTTC
CALREGQGPYEQYF
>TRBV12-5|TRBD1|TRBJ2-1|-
TGTGCTAGTGGTTTAGACTTCAGGGGGAATGAGCAGTTCTTC
CASGLDFRGNEQFF
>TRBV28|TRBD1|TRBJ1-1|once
TGTGCCAGCAGGGCTCCGGACAGGAGCACTGAAGCTTTCTTT
CASRAPDRSTEAFF
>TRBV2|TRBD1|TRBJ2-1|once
TGTGCCAGCAGTGAGACTAGGGACAGGGGGTTCTTC
CASSETRDRGFF
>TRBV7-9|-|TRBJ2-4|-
TGTGCCACCATGGGACGCAAAGACATTCAGTACTTC
CATMGRKDIQYF
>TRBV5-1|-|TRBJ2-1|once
TGCGCCAGCAGCTTGGCCCCGGGTTCGCACAATGAGCAGTTCTTC
CASSLAPGSHNEQFF
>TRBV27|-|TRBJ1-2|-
TGTGCCAGCAGTTTCGACTCCGGAGATTCCGGCTACACCTTC
CASSFDSGDSGYTF
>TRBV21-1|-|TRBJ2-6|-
TGTGCCAGCAGCGGGAATCGGGCCCCGCCCTGGGCCAACGTCCTGACTTTC
CASSGNRAPPWANVLTF